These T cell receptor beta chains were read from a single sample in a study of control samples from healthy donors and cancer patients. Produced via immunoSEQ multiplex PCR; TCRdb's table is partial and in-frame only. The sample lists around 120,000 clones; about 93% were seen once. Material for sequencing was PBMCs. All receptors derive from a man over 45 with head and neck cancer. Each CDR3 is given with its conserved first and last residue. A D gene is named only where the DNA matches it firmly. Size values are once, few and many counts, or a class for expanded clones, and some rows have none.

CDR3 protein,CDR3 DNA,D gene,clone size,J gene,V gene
CASSQDPRQGLGAFF,TGCGCCAGCAGCCAAGACCCAAGACAGGGTTTAGGAGCTTTCTTT,TRBD1,-,TRBJ1-1,TRBV4-1
CASSQQGRGPYEQYF,TGTGCCAGCAGCCAGCAGGGGAGGGGGCCCTACGAGCAGTACTTC,-,-,TRBJ2-7,TRBV14
CASSGGGAQYF,TGTGCCAGCAGTGGGGGAGGGGCCCAGTACTTC,TRBD2,-,TRBJ2-5,TRBV27
CSVERRAGYTF,TGCAGCGTTGAGCGGAGGGCTGGCTACACCTTC,-,-,TRBJ1-2,TRBV29-1
CASSGGAGTGELFF,TGTGCCAGCAGCGGCGGGGCGGGGACCGGGGAGCTGTTTTTT,-,-,TRBJ2-2,TRBV5-6
CASSQDWWHYGYTF,TGTGCCAGCAGCCAAGATTGGTGGCACTATGGCTACACCTTC,-,-,TRBJ1-2,TRBV3-1/TRBV3-2
CASSLVQGGSPLHF,TGTGCCAGCAGTCTCGTACAGGGCGGTTCACCCCTCCACTTT,-,-,TRBJ1-6,TRBV6-6
CASIDSSKEQYF,TGCGCCAGCATCGACAGCTCCAAAGAGCAGTACTTC,-,few,TRBJ2-7,TRBV5-1
CASRIAGGTEAFF,TGTGCCAGCAGAATCGCAGGGGGCACTGAAGCTTTCTTT,TRBD1,-,TRBJ1-1,TRBV3-1/TRBV3-2
CASSPATGVNYGYTF,TGCGCCAGCAGCCCCGCAACAGGGGTTAACTATGGCTACACCTTC,TRBD1,-,TRBJ1-2,TRBV4-1
CASSAQTSGEGEQYF,TGTGCCAGCAGCGCTCAGACTAGCGGGGAGGGGGAGCAGTACTTC,TRBD2,-,TRBJ2-7,TRBV9
CATSKGLAGGPRAYEQYF,TGCGCCACCAGCAAGGGACTAGCGGGGGGTCCGCGGGCCTACGAGCAGTACTTC,TRBD2,-,TRBJ2-7,TRBV15
CASSQHRGPGANVLTF,TGCGCCAGCAGCCAGCACAGGGGGCCTGGGGCCAACGTCCTGACTTTC,TRBD1,medium-sized,TRBJ2-6,TRBV4-3
CASSFRQGGQPQHF,TGTGCCAGCAGCTTCAGACAGGGCGGACAGCCCCAGCATTTT,TRBD1,-,TRBJ1-5,TRBV7-8
CPRSFPGPGGAGGANVLTF,TGTCCCCGCAGTTTCCCCGGGCCCGGGGGCGCGGGGGGGGCCAACGTCCTGACTTTC,-,-,TRBJ2-6,TRBV5-6
CASSQDGWNTEAFF,TGTGCCAGCAGCCAAGATGGCTGGAACACTGAAGCTTTCTTT,-,-,TRBJ1-1,TRBV3-1/TRBV3-2
CASSRGPTEAFF,TGCGCCAGCAGCAGGGGGCCCACTGAAGCTTTCTTT,TRBD1,-,TRBJ1-1,TRBV4-1
CASSLIGQLYYGYTF,TGTGCCAGCAGCCTAATTGGACAGCTCTACTATGGCTACACCTTC,-,-,TRBJ1-2,TRBV14
CASSPGDLGSWNYGCTF,TGTGCCAGCAGTCCGGGGGATTTGGGGAGTTGGAACTATGGCTGCACCTTC,-,-,TRBJ1-2,TRBV27
CASSRLDILYGYTF,TGTGCCAGCAGCCGTTTGGACATCCTTTATGGCTACACCTTC,-,few,TRBJ1-2,TRBV7-9
CASSLFAGGVRSQYF,TGTGCCAGCAGCTTGTTTGCGGGCGGGGTGAGGTCGCAGTATTTT,-,-,TRBJ2-3,TRBV5-4
CASSLGLAGPSYEQYF,TGCGCCAGCAGCTTGGGTCTAGCGGGGCCCTCCTACGAGCAGTACTTC,TRBD2,-,TRBJ2-7,TRBV5-1
CASSPTRNQPQHF,TGTGCCAGCAGTCCCACTCGCAATCAGCCCCAGCATTTT,-,-,TRBJ1-5,TRBV12-3/TRBV12-4
CSVEVPGGGQETQYF,TGCAGCGTTGAAGTCCCCGGAGGAGGTCAAGAGACCCAGTACTTC,-,-,TRBJ2-5,TRBV29-1
CASSLSDLSPLHF,TGTGCCAGCAGCTTATCGGACCTTTCACCCCTCCACTTT,-,-,TRBJ1-6,TRBV11-2
CAIRGVTLNSPLHF,TGTGCCATCAGGGGGGTCACTTTAAATTCACCCCTCCACTTT,-,-,TRBJ1-6,TRBV10-3
CASSFRGPNQPQHF,TGTGCCAGTAGCTTCAGGGGGCCGAATCAGCCCCAGCATTTT,TRBD1,-,TRBJ1-5,TRBV19
CASRRGNLDTQYF,TGTGCCAGCAGACGAGGCAACTTGGATACGCAGTATTTT,-,-,TRBJ2-3,TRBV12-3/TRBV12-4
CASSQVGTGQMTDTQYF,TGTGCCAGCAGCCAAGTAGGGACGGGACAGATGACAGATACGCAGTATTTT,TRBD1,once,TRBJ2-3,TRBV4-2
CAISGVTYNSPLHF,TGTGCCATCTCCGGCGTCACCTATAATTCACCCCTCCACTTT,-,-,TRBJ1-6,TRBV10-3
CASSLSGVVTEAFF,TGTGCCAGCTCACTATCAGGGGTCGTCACTGAAGCTTTCTTT,-,-,TRBJ1-1,TRBV18
CASSVIPGTSAGNEQFF,TGTGCCAGCAGCGTTATACCCGGGACTAGCGCGGGTAATGAGCAGTTCTTC,TRBD2,once,TRBJ2-1,TRBV9
CASSQGTSGYQETQYF,TGTGCCAGCAGCCAAGGGACTAGCGGGTACCAAGAGACCCAGTACTTC,TRBD2,-,TRBJ2-5,TRBV4-2
CASSFSMRGGDTQYF,TGTGCCAGCAGCTTCTCCATGCGGGGGGGTGATACGCAGTATTTT,TRBD2,-,TRBJ2-3,TRBV13
CATSRDLETSGEAPTDTQYF,TGTGCCACCAGCAGAGATCTGGAGACTAGCGGGGAAGCCCCGACAGATACGCAGTATTTT,TRBD2,once,TRBJ2-3,TRBV15
CASSRVSSGNTIYF,TGTGCCAGTAGTCGCGTATCCTCTGGAAACACCATATATTTT,-,-,TRBJ1-3,TRBV19
CASPRPPAGGGTQYF,TGTGCCAGCCCTCGACCCCCAGCGGGGGGCGGTACGCAGTATTTT,TRBD2,-,TRBJ2-3,TRBV7-9
CAWSVRTEAGGTGELFF,TGTGCCTGGAGTGTACGGACGGAAGCCGGGGGGACCGGGGAGCTGTTTTTT,TRBD2,-,TRBJ2-2,TRBV30
CASSLEVGGETQYF,TGTGCCAGCAGCTTGGAAGTGGGCGGAGAGACCCAGTACTTC,-,-,TRBJ2-5,TRBV5-4
CASSRGTGGEKLFF,TGTGCCAGCAGCCGAGGGACAGGCGGAGAAAAACTGTTTTTT,TRBD1,-,TRBJ1-4,TRBV3-1/TRBV3-2
CASTGGQGTEAFF,TGTGCCAGCACTGGGGGTCAGGGAACTGAAGCTTTCTTT,-,-,TRBJ1-1,TRBV5-4
CASSLGTGLYEQYF,TGCGCCAGCAGCCTCGGGACAGGACTCTACGAGCAGTACTTC,TRBD1,-,TRBJ2-7,TRBV4-3
CASSDDRGVEQYF,TGTGCCAGCAGTGATGACAGGGGGGTCGAGCAGTACTTC,TRBD1,once,TRBJ2-7,TRBV27
CASSGEGAGEYEQYF,TGTGCCAGCAGTGGGGAGGGGGCAGGGGAGTACGAGCAGTACTTC,-,-,TRBJ2-7,TRBV2
CASSLGTAIEAFF,TGTGCCAGCAGCCTAGGGACAGCAATTGAAGCTTTCTTT,TRBD1,-,TRBJ1-1,TRBV11-2
CASSPQSGGRSPLHF,TGTGCCAGCAGTCCCCAATCGGGAGGAAGGTCACCCCTCCACTTT,-,-,TRBJ1-6,TRBV6-6
CASSLEQGRPPNTEAFF,TGTGCCAGCAGCTTAGAACAGGGGCGCCCCCCGAACACTGAAGCTTTCTTT,TRBD1,-,TRBJ1-1,TRBV7-9
CSASQGHQEAFF,TGCAGCGCCAGCCAGGGACACCAAGAAGCTTTCTTT,-,few,TRBJ1-1,TRBV29-1